The 32 T cell receptor beta chains below all came from one sample that was sequenced in a study of T cell responses to AZD1222 COVID-19 vaccine. Clones were read by immunoSEQ multiplex PCR, and TCRdb kept only the in-frame ones, dropping some. Of tens of thousands of clones in the sample, roughly 75% were seen once. Sequencing used peripheral blood, obtained 28 days after the second AZD1222 dose. The receptors were sampled from an adult who received the AZD1222 COVID-19 vaccine.

This rearrangement joins TRBV11-2 to TRBJ1-6, with D unclear. The CDR3 spans 15 residues. V lost 1 base, J lost 9 bases, and 13 bases lay in between. From germline, CDR1 is SGHAT and CDR2 FQNNGV. The CDR3 DNA reads as TGTGCCAGCAGCTTAGGAGGGCAGGCTTTTTCACCCCTCCACTTT. It yields the protein CASSLGGQAFSPLHF.

CDR3: CASSYRNYNEQFF. CDR3 bases: TGTGCCAGCAGTTACCGAAACTACAATGAGCAGTTCTTC. The V call is TRBV6-2 or TRBV6-3, the J call TRBJ2-1, with unresolved D. Germline CDR1 MNHEY, CDR2 SVGEGT. CDR3 length equals 13 residues. Trimming pared 2 bases from V and 3 bases from J, leaving 5 bases between.

This clone was recorded once. The chain joins TRBV9 to TRBJ1-2; D may be TRBD1 (5 bases). This CDR3 is built from 13 residues. Germline-derived CDR1 and CDR2 are SGDLS and YYNGEE. V shed 4 bases and J shed 8 bases, with 15 bases lying between them. As DNA, the CDR3 is TGTGCCAGCAGCCCGGACACCGCGAAGGGCTACACCTTC. Encoded protein: CASSPDTAKGYTF.

J is TRBJ2-7 and V is TRBV5-4, with TRBD2 matching over 10 bases. CDR1 and CDR2 from the germline V gene are SGHNT and YYREEE (reference sequence). The CDR3 is made up of 14 amino acids. Trimming at V came to 7 bases and at J to 0 bases, leaving 4 bases not matched to a gene. The CDR3 region has the DNA TGTGCCAGCGGACTAGCGGCCAGCTCCTACGAGCAGTACTTC. Translating gives CASGLAASSYEQYF.

The chain links TRBV10-2 to TRBJ1-3; a weak D match, TRBD1 (6 bases). Looked up from germline, CDR1 is WSHSY and CDR2 is SAAADI. The CDR3 loop spans 14 amino acids. Trimming took 7 bases from V and 4 from J, leaving 14 bases between them. This CDR3 reads CASTDRDIGNTIYF. Here the CDR3 DNA reads TGCGCCAGCACCGACCGGGACATCGGAAACACCATATATTTT.

CDR3 in DNA: TGTGCCAGTAATGCGGGGGATAACATTCAGTACTTC. Translated, it gives CASNAGDNIQYF. V is TRBV19 and J is TRBJ2-4, with 7 bases identical to TRBD2. V shed 7 bases, J shed 7 bases, and the junction held 4 bases outside the gene matches. This CDR3 is built from 12 residues. The germline V gene has CDR1 LNHDA and CDR2 SQIVND (reference sequence). The full variable domain, rest sourced from reference TRBV19 and TRBJ2-4, is DGGITQSPKYLFRKEGQNVTLSCEQNLNHDAMYWYRQDPGQGLRLIYYSQIVNDFQKGDIAEGYSVSREKKESFPLTVTSAQKNPTAFYLCASNAGDNIQYFGAGTRLSVL.

This clone was detected a few times. The gene calls are TRBV9 and TRBJ1-6, with D unresolved. Deletions cut 1 base from V and 8 bases from J, with 10 bases between. Germline V gene sequence: CDR1 SGDLS, CDR2 YYNGEE. The CDR3 totals 14 residues. CDR3 DNA: TGTGCCAGCAGCGTATCGAGTTGGGATTCACCCCTCCACTTT. Translating gives CASSVSSWDSPLHF. Supplemented by reference TRBV9 and TRBJ1-6, the full variable domain reads DSGVTQTPKHLITATGQRVTLRCSPRSGDLSVYWYQQSLDQGLQFLIQYYNGEERAKGNILERFSAQQFPDLHSELNLSSLELGDSALYFCASSVSSWDSPLHFGNGTRLTVT.

The chain is built from TRBV28 and TRBJ2-2, with D possibly being TRBD2 (6 bases). Trimming pared 1 base from V and 1 base from J, leaving 10 bases between. The CDR3 spans 16 residues. CDR1 and CDR2 from the germline V gene are MDHEN and SYDVKM. The CDR3 region has the DNA TGTGCCAGCAGTTTATTGGGGGGATTGAACACCGGGGAGCTGTTTTTT. It codes for CASSLLGGLNTGELFF.

In its sample, this clone was seen once. The chain carries TRBV16 and TRBJ2-1; D remains unclear. The germline V and J ends were trimmed by 1 base and 1 base, with 8 bases remaining between them. The CDR3 covers 15 residues. CDR1 KGHSY and CDR2 FQNENV come from the germline V gene. The CDR3 nucleotides are TGTGCCAGCAGCCAATTAGTGGGATCCTACAATGAGCAGTTCTTC. It yields the protein CASSQLVGSYNEQFF.

The chain combines TRBV18 with TRBJ1-2, with D maybe TRBD1 (6 bases). Germline CDR1 KGHSH, CDR2 LQKENI. The CDR3 is 14 residues long. The germline V and J ends were trimmed by 3 bases and 8 bases, with 16 bases remaining between them. CDR3 DNA: TGTGCCAGCTCACCGGACAGTGTTCTGGGCGGCTACACCTTC. The encoded protein is CASSPDSVLGGYTF.

This chain links TRBV3-1 (or the pseudogene TRBV3-2) with TRBJ1-3; D perhaps matches TRBD1 (5 bases). The V end lost 2 bases, the J end lost 2 bases, and 10 bases lay between the germline ends. This CDR3 comprises 15 residues. The V gene's germline CDR1 is LGHDT and CDR2 YNNKEL (reference sequence). The DNA of the CDR3 is TGTGCCAGCAGCCAATACGCGGGGGCTGGAAACACCATATATTTT. Translating it yields CASSQYAGAGNTIYF.

The chain carries TRBV30 and TRBJ2-2; D uncertain. The CDR3 is made up of 15 amino acids. Germline CDR1 GTSNPN, CDR2 SVGIG (reference sequence). With 0 bases removed from V and 2 bases from J, the gap between germline ends came to 10 bases. CDR3 protein: CAWSVRFRNTGELFF. The CDR3 DNA reads as TGTGCCTGGAGTGTACGATTCAGAAACACCGGGGAGCTGTTTTTT.

About this clone: The junction shows a germline mismatch at one end, possibly a read error. J is TRBJ1-5 and V is TRBV5-5; 7 positions match TRBD1. The CDR3 is 18 residues long. The germline CDR1 and CDR2 sequences are SGHKS and YYEKEE (reference sequence). This chain's CDR3 is CASCLGRRQGGEGEPQHF. The CDR3 region has the DNA TGTGCCAGCTGCTTGGGCCGGCGGCAGGGGGGGGAGGGGGAGCCCCAGCATTTT.

This clone was detected once. The V and J genes are TRBV28 and TRBJ2-7; 10 bases are a match to TRBD2. CDR1 MDHEN and CDR2 SYDVKM come from the germline V gene. V shed 3 bases, J shed 7 bases, and the junction held 9 bases outside the gene matches. CDR3 length equals 15 residues. In DNA, the CDR3 is TGTGCCAGCAGTTTCACTAGCGGGGCCGTCGTTGAGCAGTACTTC. Encoded protein: CASSFTSGAVVEQYF.

This rearrangement joins TRBV10-2 to TRBJ1-5; TRBD1 agrees at 10 bases. There are 16 residues in the CDR3. The ends lost 5 bases at V and 1 base at J; junction bases unmatched: 5. Germline CDR1 reads WSHSY; CDR2 reads SAAADI. CDR3 sequence reads: CASSMTGGGSNQPQHF. CDR3 bases: TGCGCCAGCAGTATGACAGGGGGCGGGAGCAATCAGCCCCAGCATTTT.

The rearrangement links TRBV2 to TRBJ1-5, with 8 bases aligning to TRBD1. The germline V gene has CDR1 SNHLY and CDR2 FYNNEI. Trimming removed 7 bases from V and 5 bases from J; junction bases left unmatched: 7. CDR3 length: 14 amino acids. CDR3 in DNA: TGTGCCAGCAATTGGCAGGGGGCGGATCAGCCCCAGCATTTT. It codes for CASNWQGADQPQHF. Full variable domain (outside the CDR3, taken from reference TRBV2 and TRBJ1-5): EPEVTQTPSHQVTQMGQEVILRCVPISNHLYFYWYRQILGQKVEFLVSFYNNEISEKSEIFDDQFSVERPDGSNFTLKIRSTKLEDSAMYFCASNWQGADQPQHFGDGTRLSIL.

The chain carries TRBV28 and TRBJ2-6; D not resolved. This CDR3 has 16 amino acids. Germline CDR1 MDHEN, CDR2 SYDVKM. V gave up 0 bases and J gave up 0 bases, with 6 bases separating them. CDR3 in DNA: TGTGCCAGCAGTTTATGGGTGGCCTCTGGGGCCAACGTCCTGACTTTC. It codes for CASSLWVASGANVLTF. The complete variable domain, with remaining parts taken from reference TRBV28 and TRBJ2-6, reads DVKVTQSSRYLVKRTGEKVFLECVQDMDHENMFWYRQDPGLGLRLIYFSYDVKMKEKGDIPEGYSVSREKKERFSLILESASTNQTSMYLCASSLWVASGANVLTFGAGSRLTVL.

CDR3 in amino acids: CASSTTGGNQPQHF. The DNA for the CDR3 is TGTGCCAGTAGTACGACAGGGGGCAATCAGCCCCAGCATTTT. This chain links TRBV19 with TRBJ1-5, with TRBD1 matching 8 bases. CDR3 length equals 14 residues. CDR1 is LNHDA and CDR2 is SQIVND in the germline V gene (reference sequence). Losses at the gene ends were 4 bases for V and 2 bases for J; bases not matched to a gene: 1.

The J gene is TRBJ2-5, the V gene TRBV5-5, with D uncertain. V lost 2 bases and J lost 1, with 6 bases in between. CDR1 is SGHKS and CDR2 is YYEKEE in the germline V gene (reference sequence). This CDR3 is 13 amino acids long. The CDR3 here is CASSFDGQETQYF. CDR3 nucleotides: TGTGCCAGCAGCTTTGACGGCCAAGAGACCCAGTACTTC.

V is TRBV3-1 (or the pseudogene TRBV3-2) and J is TRBJ1-5; D gene unclear. This CDR3 has 18 amino acids. Germline CDR1 LGHDT, CDR2 YNNKEL (reference sequence). V shed 2 bases and J shed 2 bases, with 19 bases lying between them. The DNA of the CDR3 is TGTGCCAGCAGCCAAAGCCTAGGTAGGAGGGAAGGCAATCAGCCCCAGCATTTT. Translating gives CASSQSLGRREGNQPQHF.

The chain uses TRBV29-1 and TRBJ1-1; TRBD1 might be the D (5 bases). Germline CDR1 is SQVTM and CDR2 is ANQGSEA. The CDR3 runs to 13 residues. V was clipped by 7 bases and J by 5 bases, with 17 bases between them. The CDR3 region is CSARIGGATEAFF. DNA for the CDR3: TGCAGCGCCCGAATCGGGGGTGCAACTGAAGCTTTCTTT.

The chain's CDR3 is CASSRRDSRIPEQYF. CDR3 coding DNA: TGTGCCAGTAGTCGGAGGGACAGCCGAATTCCCGAGCAGTACTTC. The V call is TRBV19, the J call TRBJ2-7; D may be TRBD1 (7 bases). Trimming cost V 5 bases and J 6 bases, with 20 bases left between them. This CDR3 comprises 15 residues. CDR1 and CDR2 from the germline V gene are LNHDA and SQIVND (reference sequence).

The V call is TRBV27, the J call TRBJ2-1; D is possibly TRBD1 or TRBD2 (5 bases each). Germline-derived CDR1 and CDR2 are MNHEY and SMNVEV (reference sequence). The CDR3 is 15 amino acids. Between the trimmed V and J ends, which lost 4 bases and 7 bases, there was a span of 17 bases. In DNA form, the CDR3 reads TGTGCCAGCAGTTCCCCCCTCAGAGGGGAGAATGAGCAGTTCTTC. This codes for CASSSPLRGENEQFF.

The chain joins TRBV3-1 (or the pseudogene TRBV3-2) to TRBJ2-3; D assignment may be TRBD1 or TRBD2 (5 bases each). This CDR3 spans 11 amino acids. Trimming left V 8 bases short and J 6 bases short, with 9 bases between. Germline-derived CDR1 and CDR2 are LGHDT and YNNKEL (reference sequence). CDR3 protein: CASGEGDTQYF. Written as DNA, the CDR3 is TGTGCCAGCGGTGAGGGGGATACGCAGTATTTT.

The CDR3 DNA reads as TGTGCCAGCATTACGACGTCCCGAATGACATTGAACACTGAAGCTTTCTTT. This gives the protein CASITTSRMTLNTEAFF. The chain couples TRBV28 to TRBJ1-1; D remains unclear. This CDR3 comprises 17 residues. CDR1 and CDR2 from the germline V gene are MDHEN and SYDVKM. The V gene lost 7 bases and the J gene lost 0 bases, with 21 bases spanning the gap.

The gene calls are TRBV7-9 and TRBJ1-6; tentatively, D is TRBD1 (5 bases). V was shortened by 6 bases and J by 12 bases, with 12 bases between the two germline ends. The CDR3 is made up of 12 amino acids. Germline V CDR1 and CDR2: SEHNR, FQNEAQ (reference sequence). This CDR3 reads CASRGTTGPLHF. For the CDR3, the DNA is TGTGCCAGCAGGGGGACGACGGGACCCCTCCACTTT.

The genes are TRBV7-3 and TRBJ2-3, with 14 bases matching TRBD2. The CDR3 has 18 amino acids. With V trimmed by 5 bases and J by 3 bases, 10 bases remained unmatched. Germline assignment: CDR1 SGHTA and CDR2 FQGTGA. CDR3 loop: CASSPTPGLAGGTDTQYF. The CDR3 DNA reads TGTGCCAGCAGCCCGACCCCTGGACTAGCGGGGGGTACAGATACGCAGTATTTT.

This clone was recorded only once. In DNA form, the CDR3 reads TGTGCCAGCTCTTGGGGACAGGGTAGGGGCTACACCTTC. It translates to CASSWGQGRGYTF. The V call is TRBV28, the J call TRBJ1-2; TRBD1 matches at 9 bases. CDR3 length equals 13 residues. The germline CDR1 and CDR2 sequences are MDHEN and SYDVKM. J lost 8 bases, V lost 8 bases, and 9 bases had no gene match.

Notes on this clone: This specimen includes other DNA sequences encoding the same CDR3. The chain combines TRBV5-5 with TRBJ2-7, with 9 positions matching TRBD2. The length of the CDR3 is 16 residues. Germline CDR1 and CDR2: SGHKS and YYEKEE (reference sequence). Trimming cost V 2 bases and J 2 bases; bases outside gene matches: 8. The CDR3, as DNA: TGTGCCAGCAGCTTCGGGGGGGTAGCGGGGGCCTACGAGCAGTACTTC. It specifies CASSFGGVAGAYEQYF.

The J gene is TRBJ2-3, the V gene TRBV19; 7 bases match TRBD1. Unmatched junction bases numbered 8, after V lost 5 bases and J lost 0 bases. Per the germline V gene, CDR1 is LNHDA and CDR2 is SQIVND (reference sequence). There are 16 residues in the CDR3. As DNA, the CDR3 is TGTGCCAGTAGTCTTCGACAGGGATTAAGCACAGATACGCAGTATTTT. Translating it yields CASSLRQGLSTDTQYF.

The CDR3 region is CASSLHMQGNQPQHF. The DNA for the CDR3 is TGTGCCAGCAGTTTGCATATGCAGGGGAATCAGCCCCAGCATTTT. The chain couples TRBV27 to TRBJ1-5; weak D call: TRBD1 (6 bases). This CDR3 comprises 15 residues. V lost 3 bases and J lost 4, with 13 bases in between. Germline V lookup: CDR1 MNHEY, CDR2 SMNVEV (reference sequence).

The chain links TRBV3-1 (or the pseudogene TRBV3-2) to TRBJ2-2, with 9 bases aligning to TRBD2. CDR1 LGHDT and CDR2 YNNKEL come from the germline V gene (reference sequence). The CDR3 contains 17 residues. Unmatched junction bases numbered 6, after V lost 4 bases and J lost 0 bases. The CDR3 spells CASSRLAGAANTGELFF. DNA of the CDR3: TGTGCCAGCAGCCGATTAGCGGGAGCCGCGAACACCGGGGAGCTGTTTTTT.